These 2 T cell receptor beta chains share one sample of origin, sequenced in a study of early T cells in non-severe SARS-CoV-2 infection. TCRdb analysed the 5' RACE reads with MiXCR anew, one entry per CDR3 protein. The sample has tens of thousands of distinct CDR3 sequences, more than 9% seen once. This sample comprised whole blood, obtained at baseline. These receptors originate from an adult who was a healthcare worker with PCR-confirmed SARS-CoV-2 infection or an uninfected control (not recorded which).

The chain couples TRBV12-3 or TRBV12-4 to TRBJ2-5; 9 bases match TRBD1. Losses at the gene ends were 2 bases for V and 1 base for J; bases not matched to a gene: 5. The CDR3 runs to 16 residues. The CDR3 DNA reads as TGTGCCAGCAGTTTAACAGGGGGCATCCTCCAAGAGACCCAGTACTTC. Amino acid sequence: CASSLTGGILQETQYF.

The genes are TRBV7-2 and TRBJ2-3; 7 bases map to TRBD1. Germline CDR1 is SGHTA and CDR2 is FQGNSA. V trimming: 5 bases; J trimming: 2 bases; junction bases outside the gene matches: 7. The CDR3 covers 15 residues. This CDR3 is CASSARGFVTDTQYF. The CDR3 DNA sequence: TGTGCCAGCAGCGCCAGGGGGTTTGTCACAGATACGCAGTATTTT.